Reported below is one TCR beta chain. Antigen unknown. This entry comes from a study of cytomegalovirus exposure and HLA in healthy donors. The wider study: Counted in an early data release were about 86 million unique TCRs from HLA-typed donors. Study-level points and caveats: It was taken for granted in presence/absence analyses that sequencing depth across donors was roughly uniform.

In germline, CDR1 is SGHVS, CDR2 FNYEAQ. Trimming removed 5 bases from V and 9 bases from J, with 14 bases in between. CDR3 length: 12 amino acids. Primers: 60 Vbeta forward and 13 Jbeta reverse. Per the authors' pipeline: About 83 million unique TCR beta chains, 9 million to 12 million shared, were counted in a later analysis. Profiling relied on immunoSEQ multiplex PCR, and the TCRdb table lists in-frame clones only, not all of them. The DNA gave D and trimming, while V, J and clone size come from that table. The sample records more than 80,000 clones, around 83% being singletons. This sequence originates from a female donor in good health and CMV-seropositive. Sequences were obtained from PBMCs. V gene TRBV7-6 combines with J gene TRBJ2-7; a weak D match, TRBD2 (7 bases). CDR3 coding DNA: TGTGCCAGCAGCGAGGGGGGGCGCGCGCAGTACTTC. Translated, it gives CASSEGGRAQYF.